A selection of T cell receptor beta chains follows, all from one sample in a study of T cells in Graves' hyperthyroidism and ophthalmopathy. TCRdb reanalysed the multiplex PCR reads using MiXCR and keeps one entry per CDR3 protein. The table shows roughly 840,000 distinct CDR3 sequences, with 35% to 40% occurring only once. The sequenced material came from blood. The receptors come from a man younger than 30 with Graves' hyperthyroidism. Both conserved end residues are part of each CDR3. Clone size, where shown, is once, few, many, or a class for clones that have expanded.

TRBJ2-5 | once | TRBV7-2 | CASTPGARYQETQYF
TRBJ2-7 | - | TRBV9 | CASPSGSAYEQYF
TRBJ1-1 | - | TRBV7-2 | CASSPTWGGTEAFF
TRBJ1-5 | many | TRBV20-1 | CSAAGFDNQPQHF
TRBJ1-5 | few | TRBV7-3 | CASSQTVNGPQHF
TRBJ2-3 | - | TRBV25-1 | CASSEYFLEEDTQYF
TRBJ1-4 | - | TRBV29-1 | CSVGDQGEKLFF
TRBJ2-5 | - | TRBV7-8 | CASSGGLAGGVGETQYF
TRBJ1-1 | - | TRBV25-1 | CASVETHGNTEAFF
TRBJ1-1 | - | TRBV5-1 | CTSSGGDGNNEAFF
TRBJ2-5 | - | TRBV20-1 | CSAREPGLPQETQYF
TRBJ2-7 | - | TRBV3-1 | CASSQYPLYEQYF
TRBJ1-6 | - | TRBV7-9 | CASSLVREWNSPLHF
TRBJ2-5 | many | TRBV7-9 | CASSAENRGTQYF
TRBJ2-7 | - | TRBV2 | CASRPTSGRFYEQYF
TRBJ2-7 | - | TRBV7-8 | CASSLGNGGDEQYF
TRBJ1-1 | - | TRBV7-9 | CASSSPDDEAFF
TRBJ2-5 | - | TRBV12-3/TRBV12-4 | CASPGTATQYF
TRBJ2-7 | - | TRBV19 | CASRAEAGHTYEQYF
TRBJ2-3 | - | TRBV9 | CASSVTSGDGDTQYF
TRBJ2-7 | once | TRBV7-8 | CASSQDAGLGEQYF
TRBJ1-1 | many | TRBV10-3 | CAISEEGPAEAFF
TRBJ1-1 | few | TRBV5-8 | CASSGGFGHSEAFF
TRBJ1-1 | many | TRBV7-2 | CASSFRMGQEAFF
TRBJ2-2 | - | TRBV7-2 | CASSLGAAGPTGELFF
TRBJ2-7 | few | TRBV5-1 | CASSPRTSGSAYEQYF
TRBJ1-1 | - | TRBV7-2 | CAWSHPRQGTTEAFF
TRBJ2-5 | - | TRBV5-5 | CASSHTDSQETQYF
TRBJ1-1 | few | TRBV5-1 | CASSLAWGQVTEAFF
TRBJ1-2 | many | TRBV2 | CASSSGMNYGYTF
TRBJ1-1 | - | TRBV5-6 | CASSLFLRMNTEAFF
TRBJ2-5 | many | TRBV7-2 | CASSLTPGTAETQYF
TRBJ1-1 | few | TRBV19 | CASSIVARTEAFF
TRBJ2-7 | few | TRBV14 | CASSALALYEQYF
TRBJ2-2 | few | TRBV13 | CASSSGWEGHTGELFF
TRBJ2-7 | - | TRBV5-1 | CASCPLGGDEQYF
TRBJ1-1 | few | TRBV2 | CASKGAPTEAFF
TRBJ1-5 | - | TRBV12-3/TRBV12-4 | CASSSQGSGNQSQHF
TRBJ1-1 | many | TRBV11-3 | CASSLVGTTEAFF
TRBJ2-7 | once | TRBV19 | CASSSWDKNYEQYF
TRBJ1-4 | - | TRBV15 | CATSRERYNEKLFF
TRBJ2-2 | - | TRBV11-2 | CVSSLDGGRYTGELFF
TRBJ2-5 | - | TRBV11-2 | CASSLVTGAGQETQYF
TRBJ1-1 | few | TRBV20-1 | CSAVGHPLRNTEAFF
TRBJ2-5 | few | TRBV7-8 | CASSPRGKSQETQYF
TRBJ1-5 | many | TRBV6-6 | CASNRGGEGGSYSNQPQHF
TRBJ2-5 | few | TRBV5-4 | CASSPSLAEETQYF
TRBJ2-7 | few | TRBV6-4 | CAISESLAAYTYEQYF
TRBJ2-7 | - | TRBV24-1 | CATSDLRPIRLVYEQYF
TRBJ2-7 | - | TRBV4-2 | CASSQGEGSYEQYF
TRBJ1-1 | - | TRBV12-3/TRBV12-4 | CASTPENTEAFF
TRBJ1-5 | few | TRBV9 | CASSEEGGDRGSNQPQHF
TRBJ1-2 | - | TRBV9 | CASSEPTSGQDF